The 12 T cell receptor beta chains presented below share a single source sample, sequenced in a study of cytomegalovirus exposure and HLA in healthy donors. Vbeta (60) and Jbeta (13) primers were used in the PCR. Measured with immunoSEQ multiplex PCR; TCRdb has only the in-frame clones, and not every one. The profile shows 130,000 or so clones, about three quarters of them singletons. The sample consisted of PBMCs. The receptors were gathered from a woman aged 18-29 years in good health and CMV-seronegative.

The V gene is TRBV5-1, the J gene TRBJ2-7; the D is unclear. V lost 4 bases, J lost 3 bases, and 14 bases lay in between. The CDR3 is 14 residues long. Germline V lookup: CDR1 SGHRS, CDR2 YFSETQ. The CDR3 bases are TGCGCCAGCAGCCCAGCCGGCGGTTACTACGAGCAGTACTTC. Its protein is CASSPAGGYYEQYF.

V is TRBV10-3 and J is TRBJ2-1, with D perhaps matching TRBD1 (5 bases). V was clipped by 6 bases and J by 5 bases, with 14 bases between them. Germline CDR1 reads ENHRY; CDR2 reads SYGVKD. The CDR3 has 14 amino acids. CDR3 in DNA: TGTGCCATCAGCATCCTAGGGGTTCACAATGAGCAGTTCTTC. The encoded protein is CAISILGVHNEQFF.

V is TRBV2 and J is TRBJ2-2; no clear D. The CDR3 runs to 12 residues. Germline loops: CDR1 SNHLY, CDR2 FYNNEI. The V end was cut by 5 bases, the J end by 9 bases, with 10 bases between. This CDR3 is CASSTRTRELFF. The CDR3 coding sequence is TGTGCCAGCAGTACCAGAACCCGGGAGCTGTTTTTT.

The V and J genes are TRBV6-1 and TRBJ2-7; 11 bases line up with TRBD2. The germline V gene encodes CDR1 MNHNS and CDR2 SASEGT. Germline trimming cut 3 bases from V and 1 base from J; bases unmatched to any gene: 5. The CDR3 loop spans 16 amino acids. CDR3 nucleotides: TGTGCCAGCAGTGACCCCCGGACTAGCGGGTCCTACGAGCAGTACTTC. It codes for CASSDPRTSGSYEQYF.

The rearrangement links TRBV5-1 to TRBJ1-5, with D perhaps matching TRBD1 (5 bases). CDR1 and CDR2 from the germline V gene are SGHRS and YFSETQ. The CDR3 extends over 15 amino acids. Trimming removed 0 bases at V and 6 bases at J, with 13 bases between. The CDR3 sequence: CASSLEGARGQPQHF. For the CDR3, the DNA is TGCGCCAGCAGCTTGGAAGGGGCTAGGGGTCAGCCCCAGCATTTT.

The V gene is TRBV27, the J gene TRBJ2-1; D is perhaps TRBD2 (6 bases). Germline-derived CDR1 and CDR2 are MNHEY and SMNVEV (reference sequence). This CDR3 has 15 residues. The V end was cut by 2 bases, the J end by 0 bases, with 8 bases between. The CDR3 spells CASSLGGSSYNEQFF. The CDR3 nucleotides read TGTGCCAGCAGTTTAGGGGGGAGCTCCTACAATGAGCAGTTCTTC.

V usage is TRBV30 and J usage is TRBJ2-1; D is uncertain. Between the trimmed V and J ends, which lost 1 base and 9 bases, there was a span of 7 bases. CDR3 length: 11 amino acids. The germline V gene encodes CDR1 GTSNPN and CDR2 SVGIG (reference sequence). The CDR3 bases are TGTGCCTGGAGTGCCCTACTTGAGCAGTTCTTC. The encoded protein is CAWSALLEQFF. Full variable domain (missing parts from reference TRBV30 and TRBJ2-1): SQTIHQWPATLVQPVGSPLSLECTVEGTSNPNLYWYRQAAGRGLQLLFYSVGIGQISSEVPQNLSASRPQDRQFILSSKKLLLSDSGFYLCAWSALLEQFFGPGTRLTVL.

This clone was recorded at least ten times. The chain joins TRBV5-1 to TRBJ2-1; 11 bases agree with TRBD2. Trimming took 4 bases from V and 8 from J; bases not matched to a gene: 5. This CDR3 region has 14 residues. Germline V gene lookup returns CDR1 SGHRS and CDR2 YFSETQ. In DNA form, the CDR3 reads TGCGCCAGCAGCCGTCTAGCGGGAGGTGATGAGCAGTTCTTC. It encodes CASSRLAGGDEQFF.

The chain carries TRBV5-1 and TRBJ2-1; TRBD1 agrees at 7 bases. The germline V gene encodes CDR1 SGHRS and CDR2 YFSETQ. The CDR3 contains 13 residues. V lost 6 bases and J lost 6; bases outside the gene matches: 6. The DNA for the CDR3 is TGCGCCAGCACGGGGACAGCTGCCAATGAGCAGTTCTTC. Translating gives CASTGTAANEQFF.

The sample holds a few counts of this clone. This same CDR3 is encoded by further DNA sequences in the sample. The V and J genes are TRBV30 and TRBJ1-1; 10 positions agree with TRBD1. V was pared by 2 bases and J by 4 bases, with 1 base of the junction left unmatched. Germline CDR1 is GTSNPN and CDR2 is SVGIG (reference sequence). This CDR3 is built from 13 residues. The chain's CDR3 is CAWSRTGGTEAFF. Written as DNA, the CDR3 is TGTGCCTGGAGTCGGACAGGGGGCACTGAAGCTTTCTTT.

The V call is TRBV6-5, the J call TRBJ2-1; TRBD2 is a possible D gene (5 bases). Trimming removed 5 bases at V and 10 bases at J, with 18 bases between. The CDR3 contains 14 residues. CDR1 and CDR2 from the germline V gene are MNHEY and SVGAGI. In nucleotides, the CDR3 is TGTGCCAGCAGTAGAGGGAACACTCTGGGGGAGCAGTTCTTC. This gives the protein CASSRGNTLGEQFF.

This CDR3 reads CASSPGLAGYNEQFF. The DNA for the CDR3 is TGTGCCAGCAGCCCGGGACTAGCGGGCTACAATGAGCAGTTCTTC. The chain employs TRBV5-6 and TRBJ2-1, with TRBD2 matching over 12 bases. The V segment lost 4 bases and the J segment 3 bases; nucleotides outside the gene matches: 2. The CDR3 has 15 amino acids. The V gene's germline CDR1 is SGHDT and CDR2 YYEEEE.